The entry below gives a single T cell receptor beta chain sequence along with its context. Its target antigen remains unknown. There are no base qualities to consult, and no much larger clone falls within one base. The immunoSEQ Assay, a bias-controlled multiplex PCR, was used to amplify TCRbeta CDR3 regions from genomic DNA. The original pipeline was this. The number of nucleated cells in each sample was estimated by amplification of reference gene primers within the assay. To quantify the absolute abundance of each unique TCRbeta CDR3 rearrangement, sequence reads were collapsed and filtered. For each sample, productive Simpson clonality was calculated by taking the square root of Simpson's diversity index across productive rearrangements. The table was pulled from immuneACCESS by TCRdb, which kept in-frame rearrangements only. Such tables lose some clones; where checked, under half of the loss comes from unresolved V genes, and the rest has no known cause. V and J calls and clone size follow that table, whereas D and trimming were derived from the DNA. The sample profile shows hundreds of thousands of clones; about 86% of them were found once. Of the sample, over 1.2% is held by the ten largest clones.

This specimen belongs to a study of blood T cell repertoires in COVID-19 (dated by TCRdb to the early 2020s). At the level of the whole study: Samples covering the acute and convalescent phases of COVID-19 were provided by collaborators in the United States, Italy and Spain. Where available, HLA class I and class II types were taken from metadata supplied by the sample provider and were not determined by assay-based typing. Sample metadata almost always included a de-identified subject ID, COVID-19 status, age in years and sex. The prospective study material was composed of cDNA or gDNA derived from T cells, B-cell-depleted T cells, or PBMCs. Samples were obtained from the ongoing ImmuneRACE study (first 160 participants) and from 950 to 1,500 subjects provided by 6 global collaborators. Subjects who had been exposed to COVID-19, were actively infected with it, or had recovered from it provided the deeply sampled blood TCRbeta repertoires that made up the dataset. The repertoires were released in a freely available public database intended as a resource for research on the immune response to SARS-CoV-2. The investigation overall reported the following: How much clinical and demographic metadata was included differed by source and by participant, and the metadata was provided uncurated.

The collaborating institutions used their own protocols to collect whole blood in K2EDTA tubes. For TCRbeta analysis, collaborators shipped samples as frozen whole blood, isolated PBMCs, or DNA extracted from either of those sample types. The cysteine opens and the phenylalanine closes a CDR3 of 15 amino acids. Of the read, only the CDR3 DNA is kept; its 45 bases are in frame from base 1. V trim: 4 bases; J trim: 0 bases; unmatched bases: 5. CDR1 SGDLS and CDR2 YYNGEE are derived from the germline V gene. The source of this sequence is a man of 80 years or more with acute or convalescent COVID-19. Input material: peripheral blood. The chain links TRBV9 with TRBJ2-3; the central 7 bases match TRBD1. The CDR3 protein sequence reads: CASSLRDSSTDTQYF. The nucleotides read TGTGCCAGCAGCTTACGGGACAGCAGCACAGATACGCAGTATTTT.